These T cell receptor beta chains were read from a single sample in a study of CD8+ T cells in alopecia areata. The table came from immunoSEQ multiplex PCR; TCRdb's copy has only in-frame clones and leaves some out. The sample contains about 69,000 clones, 60% of which appear only once. Sequenced material: CD8+ T cells sorted from blood, taken at week 0. Receptors were obtained from a human donor with alopecia areata. CDR3s include the opening cysteine and the closing phenylalanine or tryptophan. Fields, in order: D gene, V gene, clone size, CDR3 length, J gene, CDR3 protein, CDR3 DNA. A D gene is named only where the DNA matches it firmly. Clone size, where shown, is once, few, many, or a class for clones that have expanded.

NA,TRBV14,NA,14,TRBJ2-3,CASSRGGEADTQYF,TGTGCCAGCAGTCGAGGCGGGGAAGCAGATACGCAGTATTTT
NA,TRBV7-9,once,14,TRBJ2-5,CASSSEVVGLSQYF,TGTGCCAGCAGCTCGGAAGTAGTGGGTTTGTCCCAGTACTTC
NA,TRBV4-1,few,15,TRBJ2-1,CASSQSPNSYNEQFF,TGCGCCAGCAGCCAAAGTCCCAACTCCTACAATGAGCAGTTCTTC
NA,TRBV9,NA,13,TRBJ2-3,CASSADSTDTQYF,TGTGCCAGCAGCGCGGACAGCACAGATACGCAGTATTTT
TRBD1,TRBV30,NA,16,TRBJ1-6,CAWGTANRGKGSPLHF,TGTGCCTGGGGGACTGCGAACAGGGGAAAGGGATCACCCCTCCACTTT
TRBD1,TRBV2,NA,13,TRBJ2-7,CASSLGQTYEQYF,TGTGCCAGCAGCCTGGGACAGACCTACGAGCAGTACTTC
NA,TRBV6-1,few,14,TRBJ1-2,CASSEAGANYGYTF,TGTGCCAGCAGTGAGGCAGGGGCGAACTATGGCTACACCTTC
NA,TRBV29-1,NA,13,TRBJ1-1,CSVDTEMNTEAFF,TGCAGCGTTGATACCGAGATGAACACTGAAGCTTTCTTT
NA,TRBV27,NA,14,TRBJ2-4,CASSLSGARNIQYF,TGTGCCAGCAGTTTATCAGGGGCGCGAAACATTCAGTACTTC
NA,TRBV29-1,NA,12,TRBJ1-2,CSVEEGHDGYTF,TGCAGCGTTGAAGAGGGTCACGATGGCTACACCTTC
TRBD1,TRBV7-9,NA,16,TRBJ1-2,CASSSGEGQGAHGYTF,TGTGCCAGCAGCTCCGGCGAGGGACAGGGGGCGCATGGCTACACCTTC
NA,TRBV25-1,NA,10,TRBJ2-7,CASGPYEQYF,TGTGCCAGTGGCCCCTACGAGCAGTACTTC
TRBD1,TRBV15,NA,17,TRBJ2-7,CATSRRTGPRGSYEQYF,TGTGCCACCAGCAGAAGGACAGGTCCAAGGGGCTCCTACGAGCAGTACTTC
TRBD2,TRBV9,few,16,TRBJ2-7,CASSPGLAGATYEQYF,TGTGCCAGCAGCCCGGGACTAGCGGGGGCCACCTACGAGCAGTACTTC
NA,TRBV29-1,NA,15,TRBJ2-7,CSVEETGANSYEQYF,TGCAGCGTTGAAGAGACCGGGGCTAATTCCTACGAGCAGTACTTC
TRBD1,TRBV2,NA,16,TRBJ1-1,CASRPIFGQGYTEAFF,TGTGCCAGCAGACCAATCTTTGGACAGGGGTACACTGAAGCTTTCTTT
NA,TRBV4-1,NA,12,TRBJ2-1,CASSQDQAEQFF,TGCGCCAGCAGCCAAGACCAGGCCGAGCAGTTCTTC
NA,TRBV9,NA,12,TRBJ2-7,CASSVGRGEQYF,TGTGCCAGCAGCGTAGGACGGGGAGAGCAGTACTTC
TRBD1,TRBV29-1,NA,13,TRBJ2-1,CSVRQGDYNEQFF,TGCAGCGTTCGACAGGGGGATTACAATGAGCAGTTCTTC
NA,TRBV29-1,few,13,TRBJ2-1,CSVDWAGLLGQFF,TGCAGCGTTGATTGGGCGGGGCTCCTAGGGCAGTTCTTC
TRBD1,TRBV4-3,NA,15,TRBJ1-1,CASSQGTGAGTEAFF,TGCGCCAGCAGCCAAGGGACAGGGGCGGGCACTGAAGCTTTCTTT
TRBD2,TRBV2,NA,16,TRBJ2-3,CASRGLAGLITDTQYF,TGTGCCAGCAGGGGACTAGCGGGGCTAATCACAGATACGCAGTATTTT
NA,TRBV29-1,NA,10,TRBJ1-1,CSALNTEAFF,TGCAGCGCCCTGAACACTGAAGCTTTCTTT
NA,TRBV30,NA,14,TRBJ1-2,CAWSSGGVGYGYTF,TGTGCCTGGAGCTCCGGGGGGGTCGGCTATGGCTACACCTTC
TRBD2,TRBV7-9,NA,15,TRBJ2-1,CASSFTGLGYNEQFF,TGTGCCAGCAGCTTCACGGGACTAGGCTACAATGAGCAGTTCTTC
NA,TRBV4-1,NA,13,TRBJ2-1,CASSSQGVNEQFF,TGCGCCAGCAGCTCCCAGGGCGTCAATGAGCAGTTCTTC
NA,TRBV9,few,16,TRBJ2-1,CASSPPAGEMNNEQFF,TGTGCCAGCAGTCCGCCGGCAGGAGAGATGAACAATGAGCAGTTCTTC
NA,TRBV20-1,NA,11,TRBJ2-1,CSADNYNEQFF,TGCAGTGCGGACAACTACAATGAGCAGTTCTTC
TRBD2,TRBV29-1,NA,17,TRBJ2-3,CSVEAIWGLAVTDTQYF,TGCAGCGTTGAAGCAATTTGGGGACTAGCGGTCACAGATACGCAGTATTTT
NA,TRBV5-1,NA,17,TRBJ2-3,CASSTGGGRLGPDTQYF,TGCGCCAGCAGCACCGGAGGGGGACGGCTAGGGCCAGATACGCAGTATTTT
NA,TRBV30,few,17,TRBJ1-4,CAWSAPPTVATNEKLFF,TGTGCCTGGAGCGCGCCTCCCACGGTTGCAACTAATGAAAAACTGTTTTTT
NA,TRBV30,once,13,TRBJ2-7,CAWSGTGPYEQYF,TGTGCCTGGAGCGGAACAGGTCCCTACGAGCAGTACTTC
NA,TRBV2,NA,13,TRBJ1-1,CASSEIGDAEAFF,TGTGCCAGCAGTGAAATAGGGGATGCTGAAGCTTTCTTT
NA,TRBV9,NA,13,TRBJ2-4,CASSSGAKNIQYF,TGTGCCAGCAGCTCCGGGGCAAAAAACATTCAGTACTTC
TRBD2,TRBV15,NA,18,TRBJ2-4,CATSSSRLAGGLENIQYF,TGTGCCACCAGCAGTTCAAGGCTAGCGGGAGGGTTGGAAAACATTCAGTACTTC
NA,TRBV25-1,NA,15,TRBJ2-5,CASSEDNGWGETQYF,TGTGCCAGCAGTGAAGATAACGGTTGGGGGGAGACCCAGTACTTC
NA,TRBV5-6,NA,14,TRBJ1-2,CASSLGRTNYGYTF,TGTGCCAGCAGCTTGGGGCGTACCAACTATGGCTACACCTTC
TRBD1,TRBV6-5,NA,15,TRBJ2-5,CASSYQGGAGETQYF,TGTGCCAGCAGTTACCAAGGGGGCGCGGGAGAGACCCAGTACTTC
NA,TRBV4-3,NA,15,TRBJ1-2,CASSQDRRTAYGYTF,TGCGCCAGCAGCCAAGATCGTAGGACCGCGTATGGCTACACCTTC
TRBD2,TRBV30,NA,12,TRBJ2-1,CAWSVAGDSGVF,TGTGCCTGGAGTGTAGCGGGAGATAGCGGGGTCTTC
NA,TRBV6-5,NA,13,TRBJ2-1,CASRHRLDNEQFF,TGTGCCAGCAGACATCGATTGGACAATGAGCAGTTCTTC
NA,TRBV25-1,NA,15,TRBJ1-2,CASRGETFFNYGYTF,TGTGCCAGCAGGGGGGAGACGTTCTTCAACTATGGCTACACCTTC
NA,TRBV29-1,NA,11,TRBJ2-3,CSVKQGKTQYF,TGCAGCGTCAAACAGGGAAAGACGCAGTATTTT
TRBD1,TRBV7-3,once,15,TRBJ2-1,CASSPWDRGSNEQFF,TGTGCCAGCAGCCCATGGGACAGGGGGAGCAATGAGCAGTTCTTC
NA,TRBV29-1,few,13,TRBJ2-5,CSGVTGGQETQYF,TGCAGCGGCGTGACAGGCGGGCAAGAGACCCAGTACTTC
NA,TRBV30,NA,13,TRBJ2-5,CAWSLGFSGTQYF,TGTGCCTGGAGTCTAGGGTTCTCGGGGACCCAGTACTTC
NA,TRBV30,few,14,TRBJ1-1,CAWSVMAGQNEAFF,TGTGCCTGGAGTGTCATGGCGGGCCAAAATGAAGCTTTCTTT
TRBD2,TRBV4-3,NA,16,TRBJ2-1,CASSQDLAGAHNEQFF,TGCGCCAGCAGCCAAGATTTAGCGGGAGCCCACAATGAGCAGTTCTTC
NA,TRBV13,NA,14,TRBJ2-6,CASSLDRGANVLTF,TGTGCCAGCAGCTTAGATAGGGGGGCCAACGTCCTGACTTTC
TRBD2,TRBV29-1,NA,17,TRBJ2-1,CSAELAGGSSYYNEQFF,TGCAGCGCTGAACTGGCGGGGGGCTCGAGTTACTACAATGAGCAGTTCTTC
NA,TRBV4-1,NA,15,TRBJ1-5,CASSQEGAGNQPQHF,TGCGCCAGCAGCCAAGAAGGGGCAGGCAATCAGCCCCAGCATTTT
NA,TRBV29-1,NA,14,TRBJ2-3,CSVEPRRDQDTQYF,TGCAGCGTTGAACCCCGGAGGGACCAGGATACGCAGTATTTT
TRBD2,TRBV30,few,15,TRBJ2-5,CAWSPNTSGSGTQYF,TGTGCCTGGAGTCCGAATACTAGCGGCTCGGGGACCCAGTACTTC